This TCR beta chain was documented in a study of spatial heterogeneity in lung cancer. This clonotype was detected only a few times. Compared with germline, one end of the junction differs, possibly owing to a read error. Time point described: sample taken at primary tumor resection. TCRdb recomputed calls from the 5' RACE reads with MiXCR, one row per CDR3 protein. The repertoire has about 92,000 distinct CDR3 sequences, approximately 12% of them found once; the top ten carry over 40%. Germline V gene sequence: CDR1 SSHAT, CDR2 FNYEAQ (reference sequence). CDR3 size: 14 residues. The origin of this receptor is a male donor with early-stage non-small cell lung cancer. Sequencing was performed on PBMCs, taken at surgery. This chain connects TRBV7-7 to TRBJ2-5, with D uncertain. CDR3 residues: CASSPVQTRGTQYF. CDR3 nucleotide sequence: TGTGCTAGCAGCCCCGTACAAACCCGCGGGACCCAGTACTTC.